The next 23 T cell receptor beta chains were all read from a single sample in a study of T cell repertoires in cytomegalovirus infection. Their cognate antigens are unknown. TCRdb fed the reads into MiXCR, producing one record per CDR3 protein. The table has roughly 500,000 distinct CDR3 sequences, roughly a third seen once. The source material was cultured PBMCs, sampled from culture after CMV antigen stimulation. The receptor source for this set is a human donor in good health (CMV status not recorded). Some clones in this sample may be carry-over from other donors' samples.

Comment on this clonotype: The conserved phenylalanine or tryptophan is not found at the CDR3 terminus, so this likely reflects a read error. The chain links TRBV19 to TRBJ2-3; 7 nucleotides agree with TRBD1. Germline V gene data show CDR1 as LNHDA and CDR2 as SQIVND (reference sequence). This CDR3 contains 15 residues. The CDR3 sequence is CATSRPGQGTDTQYL. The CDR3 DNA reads TGTGCCACTAGTCGCCCCGGACAGGGCACAGATACGCAGTATCTT.

CDR3 nucleotides: TGCAGTGCTAGATCGGGGTTTAGCAATCAGCCCCAGCATTTT. This encodes CSARSGFSNQPQHF. V is TRBV20-1 and J is TRBJ1-5; D call uncertain. The germline CDR1 and CDR2 sequences are DFQATT and SNEGSKA (reference sequence). V lost 2 bases and J lost 0, with 8 bases in between. The CDR3 extends over 14 amino acids.

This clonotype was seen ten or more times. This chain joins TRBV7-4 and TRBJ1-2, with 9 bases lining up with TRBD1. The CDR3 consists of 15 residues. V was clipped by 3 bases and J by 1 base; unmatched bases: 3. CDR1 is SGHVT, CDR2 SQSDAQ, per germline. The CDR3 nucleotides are TGTGCCAGCAGCTTGTGGACAGGGGATAACTATGGCTACACCTTC. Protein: CASSLWTGDNYGYTF. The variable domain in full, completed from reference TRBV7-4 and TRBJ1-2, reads GAGVSQSPRYKVAKRGRDVALRCDSISGHVTLYWYRQTLGQGSEVLTYSQSDAQRDKSGRPSGRFSAERPERSVSTLKIQRTEQGDSAVYLCASSLWTGDNYGYTFGSGTRLTVV.

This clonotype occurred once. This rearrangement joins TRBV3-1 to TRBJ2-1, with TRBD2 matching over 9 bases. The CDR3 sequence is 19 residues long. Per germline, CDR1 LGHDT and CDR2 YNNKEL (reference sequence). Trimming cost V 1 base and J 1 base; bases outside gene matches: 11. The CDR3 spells CASSQVLAGAMRSYNEQFF. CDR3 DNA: TGTGCCAGCAGCCAAGTGTTAGCGGGAGCGATGAGGTCCTACAATGAGCAGTTCTTC.

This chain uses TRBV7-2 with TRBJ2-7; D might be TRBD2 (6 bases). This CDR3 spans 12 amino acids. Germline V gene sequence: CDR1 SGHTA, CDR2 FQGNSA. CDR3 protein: CARRRRDYEQYV. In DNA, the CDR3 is TGTGCGAGGCGTCGGCGGGATTACGAGCAGTACGTC.

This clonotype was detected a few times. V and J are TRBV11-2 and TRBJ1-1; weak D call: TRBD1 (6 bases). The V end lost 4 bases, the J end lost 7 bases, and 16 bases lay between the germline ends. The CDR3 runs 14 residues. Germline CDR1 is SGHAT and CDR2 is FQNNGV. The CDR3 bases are TGTGCCAGCAGCTCTCAGAGGGGGAGTCATGAAGCTTTCTTT. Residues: CASSSQRGSHEAFF.

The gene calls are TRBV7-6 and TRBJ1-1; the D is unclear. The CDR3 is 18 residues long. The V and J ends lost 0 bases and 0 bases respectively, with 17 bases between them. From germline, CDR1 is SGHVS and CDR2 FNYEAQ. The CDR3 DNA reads TGTGCCAGCAGCTTAGCCTTGGCGGGTCCCCGGATGAACACTGAAGCTTTCTTT. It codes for CASSLALAGPRMNTEAFF.

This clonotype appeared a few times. CDR3 in amino acids: CASSLTGIANVLTF. The CDR3 DNA reads TGCGCCAGCAGCTTGACCGGTATAGCCAACGTCCTGACTTTC. The chain joins TRBV5-1 to TRBJ2-6; no clear D gene. The germline gives CDR1 SGHRS, CDR2 YFSETQ. The CDR3 has 14 residues. The V end was cut by 1 base, the J end by 7 bases, with 9 bases between.

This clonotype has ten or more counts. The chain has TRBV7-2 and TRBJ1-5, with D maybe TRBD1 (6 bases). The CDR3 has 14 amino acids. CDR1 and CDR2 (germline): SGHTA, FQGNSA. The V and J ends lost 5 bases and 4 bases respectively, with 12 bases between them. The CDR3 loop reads CASSATQGNQPQHF. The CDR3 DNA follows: TGTGCCAGCAGCGCAACACAGGGTAATCAGCCCCAGCATTTT.

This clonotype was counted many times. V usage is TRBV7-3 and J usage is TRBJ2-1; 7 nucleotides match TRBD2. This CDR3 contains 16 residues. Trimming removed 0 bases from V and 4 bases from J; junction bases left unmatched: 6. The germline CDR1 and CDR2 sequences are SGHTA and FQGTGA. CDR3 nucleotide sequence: TGTGCCAGCAGCTTAACGGGCGGGAGTGCATACAATGAGCAGTTCTTC. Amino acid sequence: CASSLTGGSAYNEQFF.

The CDR3 sequence is CASSLESETQYF. The CDR3 DNA sequence: TGTGCCAGCAGCTTAGAATCGGAGACCCAGTACTTC. The chain is built from TRBV7-2 and TRBJ2-5; D is unclear. CDR1 is SGHTA, CDR2 FQGNSA, per germline. V lost 1 base, J lost 5 bases, and 5 bases lay in between. The CDR3 runs 12 residues.

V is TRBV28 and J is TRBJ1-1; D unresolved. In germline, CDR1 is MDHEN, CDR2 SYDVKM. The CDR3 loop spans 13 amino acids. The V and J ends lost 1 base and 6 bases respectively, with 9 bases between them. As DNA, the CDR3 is TGTGCCAGCAGTTTATTTGGATTCGCTGAAGCTTTCTTT. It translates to CASSLFGFAEAFF.

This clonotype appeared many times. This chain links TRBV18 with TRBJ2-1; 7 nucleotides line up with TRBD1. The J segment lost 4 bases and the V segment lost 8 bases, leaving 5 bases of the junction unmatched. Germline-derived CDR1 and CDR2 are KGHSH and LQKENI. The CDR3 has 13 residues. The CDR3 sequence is CASSPGGYNEQFF. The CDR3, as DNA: TGTGCCAGCAGCCCAGGGGGATACAATGAGCAGTTCTTC.

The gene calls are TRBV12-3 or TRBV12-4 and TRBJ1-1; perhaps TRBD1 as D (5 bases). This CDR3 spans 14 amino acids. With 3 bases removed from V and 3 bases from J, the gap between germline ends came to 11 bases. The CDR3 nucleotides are TGTGCCAGCAGTTTCCGGGCCAGGGACACTGAAGCTTTCTTT. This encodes CASSFRARDTEAFF.

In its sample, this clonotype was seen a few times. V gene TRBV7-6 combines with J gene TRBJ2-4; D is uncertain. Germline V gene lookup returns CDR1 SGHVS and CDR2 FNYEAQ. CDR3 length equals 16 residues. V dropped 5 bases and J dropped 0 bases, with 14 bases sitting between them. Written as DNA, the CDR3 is TGTGCCAGCAGCCCCGTTCGACGTCGAGCCAAAAACATTCAGTACTTC. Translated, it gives CASSPVRRRAKNIQYF.

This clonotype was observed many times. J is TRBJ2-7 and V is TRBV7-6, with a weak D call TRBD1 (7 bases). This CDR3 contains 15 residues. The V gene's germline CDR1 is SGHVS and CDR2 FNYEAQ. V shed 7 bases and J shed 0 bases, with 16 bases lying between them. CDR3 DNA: TGTGCCAGCACCCCAGGGGGACTCCGCTCCTACGAGCAGTACTTC. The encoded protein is CASTPGGLRSYEQYF.

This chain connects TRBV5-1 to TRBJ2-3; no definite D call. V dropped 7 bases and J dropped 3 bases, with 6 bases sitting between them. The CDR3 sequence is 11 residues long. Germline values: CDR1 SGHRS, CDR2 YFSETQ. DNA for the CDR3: TGCGCCAGCCGAAAAACAGATACGCAGTATTTT. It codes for CASRKTDTQYF.

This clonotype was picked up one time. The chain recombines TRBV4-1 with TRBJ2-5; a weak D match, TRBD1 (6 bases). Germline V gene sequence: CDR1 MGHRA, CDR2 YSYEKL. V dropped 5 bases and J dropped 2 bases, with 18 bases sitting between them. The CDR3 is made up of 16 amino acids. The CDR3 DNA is TGCGCCAGCAGCGACGAAGACGGGACACTACAAGAGACCCAGTACTTC. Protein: CASSDEDGTLQETQYF.

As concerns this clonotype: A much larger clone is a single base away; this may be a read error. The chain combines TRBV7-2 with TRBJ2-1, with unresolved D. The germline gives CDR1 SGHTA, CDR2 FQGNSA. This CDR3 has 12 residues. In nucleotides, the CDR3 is TGTGCCAGCAGCTTAGGCCCCAGCGAGCAGGTCTTC. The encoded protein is CASSLGPSEQVF.

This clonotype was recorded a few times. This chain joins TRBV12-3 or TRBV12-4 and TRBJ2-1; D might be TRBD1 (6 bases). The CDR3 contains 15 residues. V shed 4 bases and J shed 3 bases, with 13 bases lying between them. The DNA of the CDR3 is TGTGCCAGCAGTTCGATGCAGGGGATCTACAATGAGCAGTTCTTC. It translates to CASSSMQGIYNEQFF.

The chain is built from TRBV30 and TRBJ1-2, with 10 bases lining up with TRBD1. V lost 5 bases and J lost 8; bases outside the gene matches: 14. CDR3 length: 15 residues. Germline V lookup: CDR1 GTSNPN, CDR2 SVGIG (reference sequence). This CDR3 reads CAWSGGGQGKWGYTF. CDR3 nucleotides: TGTGCCTGGTCCGGTGGGGGACAGGGGAAGTGGGGCTACACCTTC.

The CDR3 DNA follows: TGTGCCAGCAGGCCGGGACAGCCCTATGGCTACACCTTC. Its translation is CASRPGQPYGYTF. J is TRBJ1-2 and V is TRBV6-2 or TRBV6-3; 7 nucleotides match TRBD1. V shed 6 bases, J shed 4 bases, and the junction held 5 bases outside the gene matches. Germline loops: CDR1 MNHEY, CDR2 SVGEGT. This CDR3 spans 13 amino acids.

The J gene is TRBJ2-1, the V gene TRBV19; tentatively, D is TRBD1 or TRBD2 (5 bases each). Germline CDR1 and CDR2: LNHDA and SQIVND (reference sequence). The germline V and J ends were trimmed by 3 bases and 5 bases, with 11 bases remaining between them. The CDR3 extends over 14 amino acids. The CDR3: CASSILGTDNEQFF. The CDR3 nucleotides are TGTGCCAGTAGTATTCTCGGGACCGACAATGAGCAGTTCTTC.